The source of this T cell receptor (beta chain) is a study of blood T cell repertoires in COVID-19 (dated by TCRdb to the early 2020s). General notes on the study: Collaborator samples came from the United States, Italy and Spain and covered acute and convalescent phases of COVID-19. Samples came from the ongoing ImmuneRACE study (first 160 participants) plus 1,254 subjects from 6 global collaborators. The material from the prospective study consisted of cDNA or gDNA derived from T cells, B-cell-depleted T cells, or PBMCs. The repertoires were released in a freely available public database meant as a resource for research on the immune response to SARS-CoV-2. The sample metadata nearly always contained a de-identified subject ID, COVID-19 status, age in years and sex. Where available, HLA class I and class II types were obtained from metadata supplied by the sample provider rather than from assay-based typing. Deeply sampled blood TCRbeta repertoires from subjects exposed to, actively infected with, or recovered from COVID-19 were included in the dataset.

V and J are truncated by 6 bases and 0 bases respectively, leaving an intervening sequence of 8 bases. Including cysteine and phenylalanine, the CDR3 has 13 amino acids. The only DNA kept is the CDR3, 39 bases in frame from the first base. CDR1 and CDR2 are drawn from the germline V gene: SGHVS, FNYEAQ. The investigation overall reported the following: The quantity of clinical and demographic metadata differed by source and by participant and was supplied without curation.

TCRbeta CDR3 regions were amplified from genomic DNA using the immunoSEQ Assay, a bias-controlled multiplex PCR. Per the authors' processing: Within the assay, amplification of reference gene primers was used to estimate how many nucleated cells each sample contained. Sequence reads were collapsed and filtered to measure the absolute abundance of every unique TCRbeta CDR3 rearrangement. For each sample, productive Simpson clonality was calculated by taking the square root of Simpson's diversity index across productive rearrangements. This immuneACCESS table, as held by TCRdb, lists in-frame sequences with V and J called but not all clones. Of the missing ones, under half trace to an unresolved V gene in checked studies; the others have no known cause. D and trimming were read from the DNA, whereas the V and J calls and clone size are those reported in that table. Across this sample there are roughly 200,000 clones, with roughly 80% seen only once. About 5% of the sample is held by the ten biggest clonotypes.

Participants in the prospective study were aged roughly 18 to 89 years, lived in under 30 United States geographic areas, and enrolled through a virtual design. Cohort assignment in the prospective study relied on participant-reported clinical history from a screening survey and a study questionnaire. In the prospective study, whole blood, serum and a nasopharyngeal or oropharyngeal swab were collected from each participant by mobile phlebotomists. Additional blood draws and questionnaires over an approximately two-month period could optionally be provided by prospective study participants. Before DNA extraction, blood samples from the prospective study were shipped at room temperature or frozen. Turning to this clone: Its antigen is currently not known. No qualities accompany the bases; no much larger clone lies one base away.

This chain joins TRBV7-6 to TRBJ1-1; the D gene is not confidently resolved. This clonotype was obtained from a woman in her sixties or seventies with acute COVID-19. Source material: PBMCs or T cells enriched from blood (not recorded which). Read as DNA, the sequence is TGTGCCAGCAGGGCGGGCATGAACACTGAAGCTTTCTTT. Its coded protein is CASRAGMNTEAFF.